This T cell receptor beta chain comes out of a study of shared clonotypes between healthy human individuals. Study overall: Donors had three CD4 naive, three CD4 memory, two CD8 naive and one CD8 memory plate apiece.

This clone was detected once. Its antigen is as yet unknown. The CD4+ fraction was divided into a CD45RA+ naive subset and a CD45RA-negative memory subset. Assay used: immunoSEQ multiplex PCR; TCRdb lists only in-frame clones, some missing. The repertoire includes about 2.4 million clones, approximately 94% of them detected once, and 0.36% sits in the top ten. CDR3 size: 16 residues. Germline V CDR1 and CDR2: SGHRS, YFSETQ. J lost 5 bases, V lost 7 bases, and 16 bases had no gene match. Study results and limitations: Rarefaction showed that sequencing of sorted subsets was incomplete (despite large depth). Across subsets, estimated richness was generally greater for naive than for memory populations.

This TCR derives from a man aged 18 to 30 in good health. Some clones in this sample may be carry-over from other donors' samples. This sequence joins TRBV5-1 and TRBJ1-2, with 8 bases aligning to TRBD1. The sample was naive CD4+ T cells from PBMCs. Noted subset: CD45RA+ positively selected. In DNA form, the CDR3 reads TGCGCCAGCGCCCCGGACAGGGAGGATTACGGGTATGGCTACACCTTC. Translation gives CASAPDREDYGYGYTF.